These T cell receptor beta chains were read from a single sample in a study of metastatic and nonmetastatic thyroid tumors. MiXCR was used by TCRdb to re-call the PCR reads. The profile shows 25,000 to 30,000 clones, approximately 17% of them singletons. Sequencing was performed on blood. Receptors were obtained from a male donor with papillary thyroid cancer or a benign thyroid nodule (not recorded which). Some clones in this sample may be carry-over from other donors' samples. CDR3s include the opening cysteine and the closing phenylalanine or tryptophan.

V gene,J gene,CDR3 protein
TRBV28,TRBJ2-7,CASSFPSAHLTYEQYF
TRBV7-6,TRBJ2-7,CASSPPGQAGEQYF
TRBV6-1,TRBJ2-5,CASSGQWRQETQYF
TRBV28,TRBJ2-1,CASSKRRADNEQSF
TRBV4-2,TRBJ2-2,CASSPRGAGVPPGTGELFF
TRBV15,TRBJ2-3,CATTPGLAGLDTDTQYF
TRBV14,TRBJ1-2,CASSQGSREYGYTF
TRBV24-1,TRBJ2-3,CATSEELAGQTQYF
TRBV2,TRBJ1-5,CASTARPRVNQPQHF
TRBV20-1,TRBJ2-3,CSARASSDRPEADTQYF
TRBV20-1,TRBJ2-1,CSASPGSGRARNEQFF
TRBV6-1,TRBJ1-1,CASSDPAGGTEAFF
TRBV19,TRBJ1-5,CASSIPLSNQPQHF
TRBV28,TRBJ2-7,CAIIPGISNHYEQYF
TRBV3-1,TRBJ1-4,CASSPSRTTNEKLFF
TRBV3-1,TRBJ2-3,CASSYRTSGFPTQYF
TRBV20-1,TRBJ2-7,CSARVRGAYEQYF
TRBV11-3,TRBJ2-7,CASSLVKGDRASYEQYF
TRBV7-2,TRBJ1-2,CASSRLAGRGYGYTF
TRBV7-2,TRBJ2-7,CASSTRGYEQYF
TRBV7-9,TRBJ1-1,CASSPSALGPTEAFF
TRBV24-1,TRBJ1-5,CATSADGNQPQHF
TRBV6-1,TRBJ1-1,CASSERTETETEAFF
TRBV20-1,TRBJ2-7,CSAKPTLAGVPYEQYF
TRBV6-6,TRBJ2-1,CASSYSRRNNEQFF
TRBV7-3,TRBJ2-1,CASSPQKTGYNEQFF
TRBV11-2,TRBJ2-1,CASSSPGTGYNEQFF
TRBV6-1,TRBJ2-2,CASSPGTSGGNTGELFF
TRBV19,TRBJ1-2,CASSMGLFYTF
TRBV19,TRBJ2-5,CASSMGGRETQYF
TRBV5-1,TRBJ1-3,CASSFSLGNTIYF
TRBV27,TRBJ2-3,CASSLDTDTQYF
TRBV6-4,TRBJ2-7,CANRLAGSAYEQYF
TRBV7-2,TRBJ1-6,CASSLDGPGGSPLHF
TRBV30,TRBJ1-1,CAWNEGINTEAFF
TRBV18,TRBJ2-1,CASSPRAGQSYNEQFF
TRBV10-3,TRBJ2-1,CAISGRLSESGEQFF
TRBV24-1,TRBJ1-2,CATSDPGLGYGYTF
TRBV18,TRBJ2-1,CASSPVFEQFF
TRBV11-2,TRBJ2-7,CASSLGWSSVSYEQYF
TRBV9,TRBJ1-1,CASSVAGSMNTEAFF
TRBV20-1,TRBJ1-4,CSAGDGRNEKLFF
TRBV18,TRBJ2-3,CASSPSGLTTTDTQYF
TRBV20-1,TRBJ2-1,CSSMREPYNEQFF
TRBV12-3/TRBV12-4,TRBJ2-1,CASSPGTGYNEQFF
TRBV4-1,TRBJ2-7,CASSQEGQALLDEQYF
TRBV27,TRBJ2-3,CASSLRVPDTQYF
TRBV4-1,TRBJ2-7,CASSSGTSVYEQYF
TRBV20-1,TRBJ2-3,CSARPGQGSSTDTQYF
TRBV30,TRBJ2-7,CAWSLVRESGQYF
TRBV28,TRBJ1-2,CASSSGQGALANYGYTF
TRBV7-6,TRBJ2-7,CASSLGQGNALYEQYF
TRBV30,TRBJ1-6,CAWSLTDRSPLHF
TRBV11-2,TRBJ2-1,CASQRVNNEQFF
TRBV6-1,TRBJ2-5,CASSGQGRQETQYF
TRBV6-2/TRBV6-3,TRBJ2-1,CASRSSGSSCEQFF
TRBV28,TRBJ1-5,CASRLPIPSQPHHF
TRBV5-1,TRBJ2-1,CASSRARDREGMEQFF
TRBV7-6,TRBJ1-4,CASSLDSSVYEKLFF
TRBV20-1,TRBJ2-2,CSAPRGTGDLWSTGELFF